This T cell receptor beta chain derives from a study of blood T cell repertoires in COVID-19. At the level of the study: Samples taken during acute and convalescent COVID-19 were collected in the United States, Italy and Spain. T cells, B-cell-depleted T cells, or PBMCs supplied cDNA or gDNA.

This CDR3 contains 14 residues. After removal of 7 bases from V and 4 bases from J, the junction contained 8 bases not matched to a gene. Germline assignment: CDR1 SGHVS and CDR2 FQNEAQ. Authors' data handling: Estimation of nucleated cell counts relied on the amplification of reference gene primers. TCRdb's table, derived via immunoSEQ multiplex PCR, lists solely in-frame clones and lacks some. The DNA gave D and trimming, while V, J and clone size come from that table. The sample includes 250,000 or so clones, 70% to 90% of them seen just once. This chain links TRBV7-8 with TRBJ2-7; 9 bases map to TRBD1. The origin of this receptor is a man aged 25-40 years with active or convalescent COVID-19. The sample taken for sequencing was peripheral blood. Here the CDR3 DNA reads TGTGCCAGCATCCCGGGACAGGGCTCGTACGAGCAGTACTTC. Translating gives CASIPGQGSYEQYF.